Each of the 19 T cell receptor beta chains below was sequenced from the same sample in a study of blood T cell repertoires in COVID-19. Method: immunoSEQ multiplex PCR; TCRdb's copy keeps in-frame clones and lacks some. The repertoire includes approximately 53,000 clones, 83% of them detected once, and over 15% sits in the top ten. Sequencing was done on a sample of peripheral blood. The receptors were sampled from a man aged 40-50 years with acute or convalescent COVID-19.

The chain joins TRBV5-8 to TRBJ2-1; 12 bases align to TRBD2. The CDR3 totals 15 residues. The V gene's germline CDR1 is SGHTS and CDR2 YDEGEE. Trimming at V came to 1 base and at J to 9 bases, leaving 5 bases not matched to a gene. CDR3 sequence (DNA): TGTGCCAGCAGCTTGTCTCTACTAGCGGGAGGTGAGCAGTTCTTC. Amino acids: CASSLSLLAGGEQFF.

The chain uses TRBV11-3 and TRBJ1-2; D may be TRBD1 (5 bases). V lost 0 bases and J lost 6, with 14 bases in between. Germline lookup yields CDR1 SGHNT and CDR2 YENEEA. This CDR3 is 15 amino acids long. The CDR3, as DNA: TGTGCCAGCAGCTTAGATCCCCAGGGAAGGAATGGCTACACCTTC. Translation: CASSLDPQGRNGYTF.

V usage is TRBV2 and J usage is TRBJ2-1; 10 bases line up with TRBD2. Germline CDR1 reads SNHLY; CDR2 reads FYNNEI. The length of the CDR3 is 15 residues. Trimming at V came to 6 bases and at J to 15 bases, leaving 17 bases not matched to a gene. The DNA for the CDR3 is TGTGCCAGCAGCCCCCTAGCGGGAGTGCCTCGTGGGTCGTTCTTC. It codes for CASSPLAGVPRGSFF.

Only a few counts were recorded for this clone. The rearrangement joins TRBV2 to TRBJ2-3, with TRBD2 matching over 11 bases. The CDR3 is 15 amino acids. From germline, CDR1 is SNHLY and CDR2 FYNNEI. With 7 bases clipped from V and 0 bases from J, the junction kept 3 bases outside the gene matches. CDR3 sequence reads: CASTRLAGSTDTQYF. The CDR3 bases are TGTGCCAGCACTAGACTAGCGGGGAGCACAGATACGCAGTATTTT.

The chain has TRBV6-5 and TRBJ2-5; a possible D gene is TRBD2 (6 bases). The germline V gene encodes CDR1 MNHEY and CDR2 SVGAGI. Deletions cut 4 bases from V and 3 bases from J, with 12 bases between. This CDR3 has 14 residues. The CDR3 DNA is TGTGCCAGCAGTTCCGGGGAGGTGAAAGAGACCCAGTACTTC. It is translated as CASSSGEVKETQYF.

The CDR3 sequence is CASKVRASTDTQYF. CDR3 nucleotide sequence: TGTGCCAGTAAGGTGAGGGCCAGCACAGATACGCAGTATTTT. The chain links TRBV19 to TRBJ2-3, with D tentatively TRBD2 (5 bases). Germline loops: CDR1 LNHDA, CDR2 SQIVND (reference sequence). The V end was cut by 7 bases, the J end by 0 bases, with 11 bases between. CDR3 length: 14 amino acids.

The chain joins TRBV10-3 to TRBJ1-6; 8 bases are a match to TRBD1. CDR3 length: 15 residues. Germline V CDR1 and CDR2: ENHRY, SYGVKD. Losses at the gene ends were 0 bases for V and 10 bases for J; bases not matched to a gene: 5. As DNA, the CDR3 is TGTGCCATCAGTGAGTCGGACAGGGCGGGGTCACCCCTCCACTTT. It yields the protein CAISESDRAGSPLHF.

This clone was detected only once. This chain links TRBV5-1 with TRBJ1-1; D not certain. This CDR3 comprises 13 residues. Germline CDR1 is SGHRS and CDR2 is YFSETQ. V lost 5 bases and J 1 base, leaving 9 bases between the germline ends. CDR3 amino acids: CASRPRPNTEAFF. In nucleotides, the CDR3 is TGCGCCAGCAGGCCTAGGCCGAACACTGAAGCTTTCTTT.

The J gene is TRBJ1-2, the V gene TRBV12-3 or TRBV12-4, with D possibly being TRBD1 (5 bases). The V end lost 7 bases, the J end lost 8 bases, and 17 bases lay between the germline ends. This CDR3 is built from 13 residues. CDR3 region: CASIASGGRGYTF. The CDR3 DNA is TGTGCCAGCATCGCGTCGGGGGGACGAGGCTACACCTTC.

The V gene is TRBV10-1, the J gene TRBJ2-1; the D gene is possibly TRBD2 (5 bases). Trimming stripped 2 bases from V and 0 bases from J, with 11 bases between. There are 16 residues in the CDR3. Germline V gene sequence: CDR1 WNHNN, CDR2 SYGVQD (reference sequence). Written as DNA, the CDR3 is TGCGCCAGCAGTGAGGGGAGTAGGGTCTCCTACAATGAGCAGTTCTTC. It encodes CASSEGSRVSYNEQFF.

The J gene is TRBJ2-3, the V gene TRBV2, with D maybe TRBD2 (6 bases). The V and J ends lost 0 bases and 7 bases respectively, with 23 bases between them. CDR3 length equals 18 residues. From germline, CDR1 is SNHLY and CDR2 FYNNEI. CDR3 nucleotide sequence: TGTGCCAGCAGTGAAGCGGTGGATTACGGGGGTGGGAGGAATACGCAGTATTTT. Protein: CASSEAVDYGGGRNTQYF.

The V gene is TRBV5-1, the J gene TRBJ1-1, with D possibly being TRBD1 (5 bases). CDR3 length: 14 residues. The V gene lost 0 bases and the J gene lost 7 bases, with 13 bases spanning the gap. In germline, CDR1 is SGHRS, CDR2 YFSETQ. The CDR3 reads CASSLEGRGFEAFF. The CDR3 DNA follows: TGCGCCAGCAGCTTGGAGGGGCGTGGATTTGAAGCTTTCTTT. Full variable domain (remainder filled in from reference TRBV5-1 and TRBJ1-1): KAGVTQTPRYLIKTRGQQVTLSCSPISGHRSVSWYQQTPGQGLQFLFEYFSETQRNKGNFPGRFSGRQFSNSRSEMNVSTLELGDSALYLCASSLEGRGFEAFFGQGTRLTVV.

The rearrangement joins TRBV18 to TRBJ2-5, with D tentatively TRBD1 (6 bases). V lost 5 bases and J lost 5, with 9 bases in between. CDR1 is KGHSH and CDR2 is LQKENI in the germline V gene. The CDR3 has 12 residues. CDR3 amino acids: CASSSGDETQYF. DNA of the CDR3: TGTGCCAGCTCATCAGGGGACGAGACCCAGTACTTC.

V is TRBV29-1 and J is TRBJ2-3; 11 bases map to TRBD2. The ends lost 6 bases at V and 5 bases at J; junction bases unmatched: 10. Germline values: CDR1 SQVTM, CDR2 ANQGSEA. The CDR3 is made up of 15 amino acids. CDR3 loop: CSVDLLAGAGDTQYF. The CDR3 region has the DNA TGCAGCGTGGACCTACTAGCGGGGGCCGGAGATACGCAGTATTTT.

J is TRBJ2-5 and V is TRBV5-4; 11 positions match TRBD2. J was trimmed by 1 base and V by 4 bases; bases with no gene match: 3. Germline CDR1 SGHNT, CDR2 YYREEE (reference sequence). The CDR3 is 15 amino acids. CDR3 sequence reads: CASSAGLAAQETQYF. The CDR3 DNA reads TGTGCCAGCAGCGCGGGACTAGCGGCCCAAGAGACCCAGTACTTC.

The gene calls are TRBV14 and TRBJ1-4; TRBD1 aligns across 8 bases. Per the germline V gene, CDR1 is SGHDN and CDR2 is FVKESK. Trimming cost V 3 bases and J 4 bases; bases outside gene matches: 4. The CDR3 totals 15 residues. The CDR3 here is CASSHRTGFNEKLFF. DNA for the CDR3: TGTGCCAGCAGCCACCGGACAGGGTTTAATGAAAAACTGTTTTTT.

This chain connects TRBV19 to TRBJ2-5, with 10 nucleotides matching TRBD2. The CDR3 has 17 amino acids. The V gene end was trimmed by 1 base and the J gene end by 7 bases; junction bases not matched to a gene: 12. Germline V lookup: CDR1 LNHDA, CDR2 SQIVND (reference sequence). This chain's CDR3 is CASSIVGAGGSRGTQYF. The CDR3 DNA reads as TGTGCCAGTAGTATAGTCGGAGCGGGGGGGTCCCGGGGGACCCAGTACTTC. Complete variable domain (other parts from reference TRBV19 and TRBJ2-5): DGGITQSPKYLFRKEGQNVTLSCEQNLNHDAMYWYRQDPGQGLRLIYYSQIVNDFQKGDIAEGYSVSREKKESFPLTVTSAQKNPTAFYLCASSIVGAGGSRGTQYFGPGTRLLVL.

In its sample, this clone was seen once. CDR3 amino acids: CATGTGVMNTEAFF. CDR3 coding DNA: TGTGCCACCGGGACAGGGGTCATGAACACTGAAGCTTTCTTT. V usage is TRBV10-3 and J usage is TRBJ1-1; TRBD1 matches 10 bases. CDR3 length: 14 residues. CDR1 and CDR2 (germline): ENHRY, SYGVKD. Unmatched junction bases numbered 5, after V lost 10 bases and J lost 0 bases.

Here the CDR3 reads CASSELVGGDTGELFF. The CDR3 DNA reads as TGTGCCAGCAGTGAATTGGTGGGAGGGGACACCGGGGAGCTGTTTTTT. This chain connects TRBV6-1 to TRBJ2-2; 7 bases fit TRBD2. The CDR3 covers 16 residues. The germline V gene has CDR1 MNHNS and CDR2 SASEGT. The V segment lost 2 bases and the J segment 3 bases; nucleotides outside the gene matches: 6.